This TCR beta chain is drawn from a study of T cells in narcolepsy. Looking at the study overall: Patients with NT1 or NT2 and healthy control donors were enrolled.

Points from the study as a whole: Comparing one patient's CSF and blood CD4+ clonotypes highlighted HCRT- and TRIB2-specific autoreactive clonotypes. Reportedly, autoreactive clonotypes were serially detected in patients' blood but not controls'.

Assay: immunoSEQ multiplex PCR; the TCRdb copy retains only in-frame clones and omits some. The sample includes 600 to 750 clones, 20% seen only once; the top ten take approximately 11%. This clone showed up just a few times. Its antigen is still unknown. The CDR3 runs 15 residues. Per the germline V gene, CDR1 is MGHDK and CDR2 is SYGVNS. Trimming removed 0 bases from V and 8 bases from J; junction bases left unmatched: 5. Input material: cultured CD4+ T cells from cerebrospinal fluid. The chain couples TRBV25-1 to TRBJ2-4, with TRBD1 matching over 9 bases. The receptor was derived from a human donor with narcolepsy. CDR3 in DNA: TGTGCCAGCAGTGAATACGGGACAGGGATATACATTCAGTACTTC. Its protein is CASSEYGTGIYIQYF.